This section outlines one TCR beta chain sequence together with its context. Its antigen remains unidentified. A junction end diverges from the germline sequence, so it may reflect a read error. The CDR3 loop spans 13 amino acids. The germline gives CDR1 ENHRY, CDR2 SYGVKD. The data belong to a study of cytomegalovirus exposure and HLA in healthy donors. The study, taken as a whole, reports: Productive rates of about 90% or about 30% were seen for most TCR beta V segments in an earlier analysis.

Nominally healthy donors were sampled, though unrecorded immune exposures were likely. PCR was performed using 60 Vbeta and 13 Jbeta primers. Here immunoSEQ multiplex PCR was the method, and the copy in TCRdb shows in-frame clones only, minus some. The table lists around 160,000 clones, 80% to 90% of them singletons. The sequencing sample was made of PBMCs. The chain carries TRBV10-3 and TRBJ1-1; D not certain. The sequence was obtained from a man aged 18 to 29 in good health and CMV-seropositive. The CDR3: CAISESSASPGGF. CDR3 DNA: TGTGCCATCAGTGAGTCCTCGGCAAGTCCAGGAGGCTTT.